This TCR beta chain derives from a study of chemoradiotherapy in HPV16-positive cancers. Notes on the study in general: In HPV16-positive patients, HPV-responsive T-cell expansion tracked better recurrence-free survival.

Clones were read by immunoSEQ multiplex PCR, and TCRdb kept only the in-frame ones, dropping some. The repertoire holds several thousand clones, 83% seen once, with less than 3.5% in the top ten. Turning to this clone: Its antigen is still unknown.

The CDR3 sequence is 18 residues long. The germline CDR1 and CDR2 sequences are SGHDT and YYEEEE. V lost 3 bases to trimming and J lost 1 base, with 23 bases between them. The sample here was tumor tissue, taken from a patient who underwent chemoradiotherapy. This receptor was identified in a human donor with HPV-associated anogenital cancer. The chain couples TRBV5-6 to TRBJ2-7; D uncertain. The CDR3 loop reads CASSSAPAFGTLSYEQYF. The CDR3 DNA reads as TGTGCCAGCAGCTCAGCACCCGCCTTTGGCACCCTTTCCTACGAGCAGTACTTC.